This T cell receptor beta chain was sequenced for a study of cytotoxic CD8 clonotypes in ibrutinib-treated CLL. Study background: Partial responders about 24, complete 2; roughly 12 progressed and around 15 stayed in remission by median around 6 years.

This table comes from immunoSEQ multiplex PCR, and its TCRdb copy is limited to in-frame clones, with some not included. The repertoire includes approximately 320,000 clones, roughly 67% of them detected once, and 6.3% sits in the top ten. The CDR3 runs to 16 residues. Germline-derived CDR1 and CDR2 are SGHVT and SQSDAQ. V was shortened by 1 base and J by 2 bases, with 11 bases between the two germline ends. This chain uses TRBV7-4 with TRBJ2-2, with unresolved D. The sample was PBMCs, taken after 36 months of ibrutinib treatment. This clonotype was sampled from a human donor with chronic lymphocytic leukemia. CDR3 amino acids: CASSLGCCCNTGELFF. CDR3 nucleotides: TGTGCCAGCAGCTTAGGTTGCTGTTGTAACACCGGGGAGCTGTTTTTT.